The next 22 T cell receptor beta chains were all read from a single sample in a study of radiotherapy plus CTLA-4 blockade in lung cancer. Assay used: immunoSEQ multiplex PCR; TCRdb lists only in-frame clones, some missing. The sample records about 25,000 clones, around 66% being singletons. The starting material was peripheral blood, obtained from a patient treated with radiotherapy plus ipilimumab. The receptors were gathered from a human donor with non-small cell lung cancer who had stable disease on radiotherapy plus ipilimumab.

CDR3 DNA: TGTGCCAGCAGCCAAGGGCGGGACAGGGGGGCAAACGAGCAGTACTTC. The encoded protein is CASSQGRDRGANEQYF. The J gene is TRBJ2-7, the V gene TRBV14; 11 bases are a match to TRBD1. Per the germline V gene, CDR1 is SGHDN and CDR2 is FVKESK. The CDR3 contains 16 residues. The junction had 7 bases not matched to a gene; V was cut back by 1 base and J by 5 bases.

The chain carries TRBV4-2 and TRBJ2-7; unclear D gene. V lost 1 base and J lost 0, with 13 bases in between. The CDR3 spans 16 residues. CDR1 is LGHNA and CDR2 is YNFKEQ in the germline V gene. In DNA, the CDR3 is TGTGCCAGCAGCCAAGGAATTGCCCTGAGCTCCTACGAGCAGTACTTC. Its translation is CASSQGIALSSYEQYF.

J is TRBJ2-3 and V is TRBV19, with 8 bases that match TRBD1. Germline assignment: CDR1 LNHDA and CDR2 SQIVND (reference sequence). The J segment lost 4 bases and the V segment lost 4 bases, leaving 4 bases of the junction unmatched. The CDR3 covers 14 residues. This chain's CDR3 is CASSTRQGSDTQYF. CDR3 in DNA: TGTGCCAGTAGTACTAGACAGGGGTCAGATACGCAGTATTTT.

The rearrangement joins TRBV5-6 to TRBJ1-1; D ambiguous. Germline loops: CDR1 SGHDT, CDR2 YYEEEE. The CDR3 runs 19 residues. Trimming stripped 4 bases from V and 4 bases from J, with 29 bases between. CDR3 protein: CASSLFLPPRRGRSTEAFF. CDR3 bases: TGTGCCAGCAGCCTGTTTCTGCCCCCCCGACGGGGTAGAAGCACTGAAGCTTTCTTT.

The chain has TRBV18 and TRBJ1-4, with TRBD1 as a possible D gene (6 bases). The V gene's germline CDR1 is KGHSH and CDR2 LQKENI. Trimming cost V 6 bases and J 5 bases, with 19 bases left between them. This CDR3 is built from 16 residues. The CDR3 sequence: CASSQTVRGSNEKLFF. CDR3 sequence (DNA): TGTGCCAGCTCGCAAACGGTCAGGGGTTCCAATGAAAAACTGTTTTTT. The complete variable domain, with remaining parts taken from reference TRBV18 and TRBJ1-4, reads NAGVMQNPRHLVRRRGQEARLRCSPMKGHSHVYWYRQLPEEGLKFMVYLQKENIIDESGMPKERFSAEFPKEGPSILRIQQVVRGDSAAYFCASSQTVRGSNEKLFFGSGTQLSVL.

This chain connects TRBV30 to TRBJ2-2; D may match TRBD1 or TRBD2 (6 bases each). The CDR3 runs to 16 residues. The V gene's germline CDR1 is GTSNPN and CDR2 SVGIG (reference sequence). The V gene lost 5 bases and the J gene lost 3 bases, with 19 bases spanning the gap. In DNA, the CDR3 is TGTGCCTGGGCCCGTGGGGGGCTAAGGGACACCGGGGAGCTGTTTTTT. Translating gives CAWARGGLRDTGELFF.

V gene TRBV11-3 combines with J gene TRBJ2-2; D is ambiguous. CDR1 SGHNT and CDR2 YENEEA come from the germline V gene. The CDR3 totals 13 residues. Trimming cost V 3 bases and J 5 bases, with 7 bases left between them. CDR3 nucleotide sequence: TGTGCCAGCAGCTTGGGCCCAACCGGGGAGCTGTTTTTT. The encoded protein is CASSLGPTGELFF.

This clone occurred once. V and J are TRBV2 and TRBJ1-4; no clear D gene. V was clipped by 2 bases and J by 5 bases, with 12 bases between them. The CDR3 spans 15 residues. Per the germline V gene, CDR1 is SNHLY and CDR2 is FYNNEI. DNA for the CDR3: TGTGCCAGCAGTGAATTGGTCGGGAAGAATGAAAAACTGTTTTTT. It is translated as CASSELVGKNEKLFF.

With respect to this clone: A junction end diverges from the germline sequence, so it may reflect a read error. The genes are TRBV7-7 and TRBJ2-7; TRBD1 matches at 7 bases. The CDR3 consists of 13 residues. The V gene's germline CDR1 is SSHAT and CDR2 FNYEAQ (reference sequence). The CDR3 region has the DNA TGTGCTAGCAGCCGTCAGACAGGGTACGAGCAGTACTTC. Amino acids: CASSRQTGYEQYF.

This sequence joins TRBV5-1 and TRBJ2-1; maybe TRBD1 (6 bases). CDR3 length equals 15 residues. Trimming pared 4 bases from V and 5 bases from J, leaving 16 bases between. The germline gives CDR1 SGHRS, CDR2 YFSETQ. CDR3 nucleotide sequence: TGCGCCAGCAGCGCGGGCCACAGGGTAAACAATGAGCAGTTCTTC. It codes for CASSAGHRVNNEQFF.

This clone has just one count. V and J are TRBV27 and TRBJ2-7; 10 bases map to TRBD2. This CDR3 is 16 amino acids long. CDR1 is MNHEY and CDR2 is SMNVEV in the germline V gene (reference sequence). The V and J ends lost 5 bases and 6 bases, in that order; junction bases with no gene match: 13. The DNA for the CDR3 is TGTGCCAGCAGTGAGAGAAGGGCTAGCGGGAGTGGCGAGCAGTACTTC. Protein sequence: CASSERRASGSGEQYF.

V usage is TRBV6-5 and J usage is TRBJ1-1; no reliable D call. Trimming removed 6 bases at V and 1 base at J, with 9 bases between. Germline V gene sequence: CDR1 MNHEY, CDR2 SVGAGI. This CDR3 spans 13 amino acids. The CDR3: CASRFAQNTEAFF. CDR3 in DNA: TGTGCCAGCAGATTCGCCCAGAACACTGAAGCTTTCTTT.

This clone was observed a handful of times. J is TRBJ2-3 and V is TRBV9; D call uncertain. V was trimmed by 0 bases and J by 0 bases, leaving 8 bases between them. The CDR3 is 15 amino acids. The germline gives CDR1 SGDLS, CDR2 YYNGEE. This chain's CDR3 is CASSVAPVSTDTQYF. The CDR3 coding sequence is TGTGCCAGCAGCGTAGCCCCCGTTAGCACAGATACGCAGTATTTT. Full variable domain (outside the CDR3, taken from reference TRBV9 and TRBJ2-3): DSGVTQTPKHLITATGQRVTLRCSPRSGDLSVYWYQQSLDQGLQFLIQYYNGEERAKGNILERFSAQQFPDLHSELNLSSLELGDSALYFCASSVAPVSTDTQYFGPGTRLTVL.

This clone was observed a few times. CDR3 residues: CASSERTGRETQYF. CDR3 DNA: TGTGCCAGCAGTGAACGGACAGGCAGGGAGACCCAGTACTTC. The chain recombines TRBV2 with TRBJ2-5; 7 nucleotides match TRBD1. Germline CDR1 is SNHLY and CDR2 is FYNNEI. With 2 bases clipped from V and 5 bases from J, the junction kept 5 bases outside the gene matches. CDR3 size: 14 residues.

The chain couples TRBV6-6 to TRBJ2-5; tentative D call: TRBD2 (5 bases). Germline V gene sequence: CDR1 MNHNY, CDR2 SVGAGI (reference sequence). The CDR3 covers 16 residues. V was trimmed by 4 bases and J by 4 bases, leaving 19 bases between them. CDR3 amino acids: CASSSLPPGKGETQYF. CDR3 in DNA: TGTGCCAGCAGTTCCCTCCCCCCCGGGAAGGGAGAGACCCAGTACTTC.

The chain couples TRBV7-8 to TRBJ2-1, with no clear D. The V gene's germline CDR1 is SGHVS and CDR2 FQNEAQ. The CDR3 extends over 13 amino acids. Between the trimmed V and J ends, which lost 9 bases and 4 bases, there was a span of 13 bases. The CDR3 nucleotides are TGTGCCAGTTTCGGCGGAATTTACAATGAGCAGTTCTTC. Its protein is CASFGGIYNEQFF.

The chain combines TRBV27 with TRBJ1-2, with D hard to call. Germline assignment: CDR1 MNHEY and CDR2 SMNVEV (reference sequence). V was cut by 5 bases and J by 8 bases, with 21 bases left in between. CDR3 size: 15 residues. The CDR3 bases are TGTGCCAGCAGTCCCCGTGTAAGCCTACCTGGGGGCTACACCTTC. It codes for CASSPRVSLPGGYTF.

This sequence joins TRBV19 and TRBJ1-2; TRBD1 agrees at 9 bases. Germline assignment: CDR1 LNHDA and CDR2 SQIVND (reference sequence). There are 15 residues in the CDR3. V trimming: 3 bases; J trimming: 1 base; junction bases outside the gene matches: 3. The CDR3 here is CASSMGQGFNYGYTF. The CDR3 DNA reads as TGTGCCAGTAGTATGGGACAGGGCTTTAACTATGGCTACACCTTC.

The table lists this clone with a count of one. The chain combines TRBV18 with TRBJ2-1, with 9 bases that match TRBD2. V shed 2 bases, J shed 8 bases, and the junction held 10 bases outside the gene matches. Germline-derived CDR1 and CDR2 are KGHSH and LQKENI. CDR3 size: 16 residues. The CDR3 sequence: CASSPRMGLAGDEQFF. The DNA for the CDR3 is TGTGCCAGCTCACCAAGAATGGGATTAGCGGGAGATGAGCAGTTCTTC.

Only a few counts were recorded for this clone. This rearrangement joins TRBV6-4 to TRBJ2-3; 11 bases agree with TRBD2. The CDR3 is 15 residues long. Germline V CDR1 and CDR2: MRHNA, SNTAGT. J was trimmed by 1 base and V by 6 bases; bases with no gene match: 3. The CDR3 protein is CASSQLAGGTDTQYF. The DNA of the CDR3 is TGTGCCAGCAGCCAACTAGCGGGAGGCACAGATACGCAGTATTTT.

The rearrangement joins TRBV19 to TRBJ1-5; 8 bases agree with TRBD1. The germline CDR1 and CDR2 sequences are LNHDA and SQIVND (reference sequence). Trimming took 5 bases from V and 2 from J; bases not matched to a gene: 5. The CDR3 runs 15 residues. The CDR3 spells CASSAGGGGNQPQHF. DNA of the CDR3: TGTGCCAGTAGTGCAGGGGGCGGAGGCAATCAGCCCCAGCATTTT.

The CDR3 here is CASSLGAGVYGYTF. The CDR3 region has the DNA TGTGCCAGCAGCTTGGGGGCCGGGGTCTATGGCTACACCTTC. The rearrangement links TRBV7-9 to TRBJ1-2, with D perhaps TRBD1 (6 bases). Deletions cut 3 bases from V and 4 bases from J, with 12 bases between. Germline V CDR1 and CDR2: SEHNR, FQNEAQ (reference sequence). The CDR3 totals 14 residues.